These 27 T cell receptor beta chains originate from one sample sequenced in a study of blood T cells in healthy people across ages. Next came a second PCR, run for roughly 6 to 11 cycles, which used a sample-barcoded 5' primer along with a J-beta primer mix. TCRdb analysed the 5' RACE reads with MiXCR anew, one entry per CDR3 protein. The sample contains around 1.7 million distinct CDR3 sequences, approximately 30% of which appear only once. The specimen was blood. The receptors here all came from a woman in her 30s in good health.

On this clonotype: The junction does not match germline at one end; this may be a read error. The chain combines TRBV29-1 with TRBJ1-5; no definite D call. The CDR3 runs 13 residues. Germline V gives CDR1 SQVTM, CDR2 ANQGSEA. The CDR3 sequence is CSAQDTSNQLQHF. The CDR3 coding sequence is TGCAGCGCCCAAGACACTAGCAATCAGCTCCAGCATTTT.

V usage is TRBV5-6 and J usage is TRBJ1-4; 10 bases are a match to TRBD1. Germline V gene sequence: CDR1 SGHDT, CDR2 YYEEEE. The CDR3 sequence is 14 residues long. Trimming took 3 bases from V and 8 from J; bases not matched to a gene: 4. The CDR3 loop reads CASSWDRGKEKLFF. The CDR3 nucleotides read TGTGCCAGCAGCTGGGACAGGGGAAAAGAAAAACTGTTTTTT.

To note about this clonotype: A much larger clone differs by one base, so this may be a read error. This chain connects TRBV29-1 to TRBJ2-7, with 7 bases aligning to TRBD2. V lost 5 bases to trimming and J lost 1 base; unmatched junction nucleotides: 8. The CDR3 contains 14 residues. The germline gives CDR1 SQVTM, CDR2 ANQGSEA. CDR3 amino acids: CSVSLGGGSYEQYF. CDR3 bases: TGCAGCGTTAGCCTTGGCGGGGGTTCCTACGAGCAGTACTTC.

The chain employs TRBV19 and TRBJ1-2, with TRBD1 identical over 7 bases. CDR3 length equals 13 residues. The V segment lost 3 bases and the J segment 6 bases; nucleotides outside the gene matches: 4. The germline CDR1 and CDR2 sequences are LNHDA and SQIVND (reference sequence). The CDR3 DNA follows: TGTGCCAGTAGTATCCACGGACAGGATGGCTACACCTTC. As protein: CASSIHGQDGYTF.

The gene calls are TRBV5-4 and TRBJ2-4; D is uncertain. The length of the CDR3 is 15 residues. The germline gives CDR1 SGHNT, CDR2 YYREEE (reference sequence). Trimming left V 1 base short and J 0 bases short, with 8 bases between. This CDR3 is CASSLWKLAKNIQYF. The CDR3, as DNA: TGTGCCAGCAGCTTGTGGAAATTAGCCAAAAACATTCAGTACTTC.

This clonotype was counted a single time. The CDR3 DNA is TGTGCCAGCAGTTGGAGGTCCAACGAGCAGTACTTC. Residues: CASSWRSNEQYF. The rearrangement uses TRBV12-3 or TRBV12-4 and TRBJ2-7; the D gene is possibly TRBD2 (5 bases). The CDR3 has 12 amino acids. The germline V and J ends were trimmed by 4 bases and 5 bases, with 9 bases remaining between them.

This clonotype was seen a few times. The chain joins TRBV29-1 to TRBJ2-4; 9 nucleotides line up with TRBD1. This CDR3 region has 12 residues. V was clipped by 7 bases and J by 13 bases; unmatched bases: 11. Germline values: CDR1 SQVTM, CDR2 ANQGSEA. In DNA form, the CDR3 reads TGCAGCGCCCGGGACAGGGACAATGAGCAGTACTTC. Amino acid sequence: CSARDRDNEQYF.

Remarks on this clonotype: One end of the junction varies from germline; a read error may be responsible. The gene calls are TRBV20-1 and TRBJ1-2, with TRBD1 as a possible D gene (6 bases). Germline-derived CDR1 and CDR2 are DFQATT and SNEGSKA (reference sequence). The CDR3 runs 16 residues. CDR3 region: CSARVKTGWCNYDYTF. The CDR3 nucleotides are TGCAGTGCTAGAGTTAAAACAGGGTGGTGTAACTATGACTACACCTTC.

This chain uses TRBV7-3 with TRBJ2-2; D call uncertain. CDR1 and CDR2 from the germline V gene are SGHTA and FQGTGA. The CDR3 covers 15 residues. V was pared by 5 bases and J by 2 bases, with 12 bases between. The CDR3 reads CASSPTHTNTGELFF. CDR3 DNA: TGTGCCAGCAGCCCAACCCATACCAACACCGGGGAGCTGTTTTTT.

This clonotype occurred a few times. CDR3 sequence: CSASLWRAGNEQFF. DNA of the CDR3: TGCAGTGCTAGTCTCTGGAGGGCCGGGAATGAGCAGTTCTTC. The chain employs TRBV20-1 and TRBJ2-1, with a weak D call TRBD2 (6 bases). This CDR3 spans 14 amino acids. V dropped 3 bases and J dropped 7 bases, with 16 bases sitting between them. Germline loops: CDR1 DFQATT, CDR2 SNEGSKA (reference sequence).

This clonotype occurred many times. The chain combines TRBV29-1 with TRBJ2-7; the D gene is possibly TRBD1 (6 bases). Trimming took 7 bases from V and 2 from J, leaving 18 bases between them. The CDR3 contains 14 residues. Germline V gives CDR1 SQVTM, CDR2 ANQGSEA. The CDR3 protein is CSAPEEDSPYEQYF. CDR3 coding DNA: TGCAGCGCCCCCGAAGAGGACAGCCCCTACGAGCAGTACTTC.

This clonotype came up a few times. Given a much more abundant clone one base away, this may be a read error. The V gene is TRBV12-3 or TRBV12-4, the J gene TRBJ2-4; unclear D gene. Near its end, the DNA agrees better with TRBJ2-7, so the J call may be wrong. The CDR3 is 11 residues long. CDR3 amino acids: CACSLTGEQYF. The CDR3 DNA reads TGTGCCTGCAGTTTAACGGGCGAGCAGTACTTC.

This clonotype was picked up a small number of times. CDR3 region: CSVAGRQGEEKLFF. The CDR3 nucleotides read TGCAGCGTCGCAGGAAGACAGGGGGAGGAAAAACTGTTTTTT. The chain recombines TRBV29-1 with TRBJ1-4, with 9 bases matching TRBD1. With 6 bases clipped from V and 8 bases from J, the junction kept 10 bases outside the gene matches. Germline CDR1 is SQVTM and CDR2 is ANQGSEA. The CDR3 sequence is 14 residues long.

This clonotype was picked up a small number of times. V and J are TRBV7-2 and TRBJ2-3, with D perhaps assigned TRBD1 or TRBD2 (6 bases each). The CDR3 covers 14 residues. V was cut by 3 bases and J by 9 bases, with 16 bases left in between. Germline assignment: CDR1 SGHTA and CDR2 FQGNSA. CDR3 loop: CASSLGGQQITQYF. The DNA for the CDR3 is TGTGCCAGCAGCTTGGGGGGCCAACAGATAACGCAGTATTTT.

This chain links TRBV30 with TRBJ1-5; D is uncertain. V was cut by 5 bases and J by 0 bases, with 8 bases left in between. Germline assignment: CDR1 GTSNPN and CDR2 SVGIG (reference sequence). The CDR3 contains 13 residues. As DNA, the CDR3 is TGTGCCTGGCGGGAAGGTAGCAATCAGCCCCAGCATTTT. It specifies CAWREGSNQPQHF.

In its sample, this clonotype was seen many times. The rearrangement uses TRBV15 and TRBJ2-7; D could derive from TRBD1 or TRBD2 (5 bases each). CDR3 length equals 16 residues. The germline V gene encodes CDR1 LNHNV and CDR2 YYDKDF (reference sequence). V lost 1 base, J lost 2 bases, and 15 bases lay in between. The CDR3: CATSRVGDGRTYEQYF. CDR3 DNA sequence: TGTGCCACCAGCAGAGTAGGGGACGGGCGGACCTACGAGCAGTACTTC. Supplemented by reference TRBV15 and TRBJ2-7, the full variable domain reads DAMVIQNPRYQVTQFGKPVTLSCSQTLNHNVMYWYQQKSSQAPKLLFHYYDKDFNNEADTPDNFQSRRPNTSFCFLDIRSPGLGDTAMYLCATSRVGDGRTYEQYFGPGTRLTVT.

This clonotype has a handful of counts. The CDR3 DNA is TGTGCCAGCAAATCCAGCGGGACACAAACGCAGTATTTT. Translation gives CASKSSGTQTQYF. The chain has TRBV6-2 or TRBV6-3 and TRBJ2-3; possible D gene TRBD2, 7 bases. The germline CDR1 and CDR2 sequences are MNHEY and SVGEGT. V was shortened by 7 bases and J by 9 bases, with 17 bases between the two germline ends. The CDR3 loop spans 13 amino acids.

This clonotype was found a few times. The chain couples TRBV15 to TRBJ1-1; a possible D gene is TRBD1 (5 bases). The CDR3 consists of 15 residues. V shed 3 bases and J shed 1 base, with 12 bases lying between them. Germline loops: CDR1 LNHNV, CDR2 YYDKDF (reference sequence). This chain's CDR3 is CATSRGPAQNTEAFF. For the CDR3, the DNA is TGTGCCACCAGCAGGGGACCTGCCCAGAACACTGAAGCTTTCTTT.

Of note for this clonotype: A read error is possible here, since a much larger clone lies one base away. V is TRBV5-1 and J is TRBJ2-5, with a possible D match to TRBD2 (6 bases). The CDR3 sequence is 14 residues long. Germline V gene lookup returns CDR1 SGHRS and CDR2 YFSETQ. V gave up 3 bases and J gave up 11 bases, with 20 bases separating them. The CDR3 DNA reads TGCGCCAGCAGCTCCCCAACCGGGGGTAATGAGCAGTACTTC. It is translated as CASSSPTGGNEQYF.

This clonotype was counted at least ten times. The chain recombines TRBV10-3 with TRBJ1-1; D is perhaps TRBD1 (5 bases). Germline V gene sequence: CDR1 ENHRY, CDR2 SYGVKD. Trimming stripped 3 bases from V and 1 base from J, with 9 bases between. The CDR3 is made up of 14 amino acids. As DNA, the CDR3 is TGTGCCATCAGTGAAAGGGGCAGGAACACTGAAGCTTTCTTT. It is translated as CAISERGRNTEAFF.

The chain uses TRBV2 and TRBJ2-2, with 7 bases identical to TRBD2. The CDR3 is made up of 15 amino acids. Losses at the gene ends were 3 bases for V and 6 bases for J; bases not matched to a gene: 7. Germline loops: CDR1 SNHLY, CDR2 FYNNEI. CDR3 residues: CASSEGGGSPGELFF. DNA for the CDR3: TGTGCCAGCAGTGAGGGCGGGGGAAGCCCCGGGGAGCTGTTTTTT.

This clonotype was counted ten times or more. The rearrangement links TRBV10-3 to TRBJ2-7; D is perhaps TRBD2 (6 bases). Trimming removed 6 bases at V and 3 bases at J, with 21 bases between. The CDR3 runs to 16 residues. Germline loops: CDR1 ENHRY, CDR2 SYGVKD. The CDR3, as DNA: TGTGCCATCAGACGGCTGGGAGGCAGGGCAATCTACGAGCAGTACTTC. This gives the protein CAIRRLGGRAIYEQYF.

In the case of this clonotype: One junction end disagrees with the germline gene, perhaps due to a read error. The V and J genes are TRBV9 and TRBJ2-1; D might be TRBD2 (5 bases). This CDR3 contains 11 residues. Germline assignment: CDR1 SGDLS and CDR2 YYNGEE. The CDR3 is CTSKRSNEQFF. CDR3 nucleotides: TGTACCAGCAAGCGGAGCAATGAGCAGTTCTTC.

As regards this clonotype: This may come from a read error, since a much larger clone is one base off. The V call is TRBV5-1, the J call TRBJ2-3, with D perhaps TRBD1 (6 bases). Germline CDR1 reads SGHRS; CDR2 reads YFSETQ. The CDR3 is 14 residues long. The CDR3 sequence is CASSPDSLTGTQYF. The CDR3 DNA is TGCGCCAGCAGCCCGGACAGCCTCACAGGTACGCAGTATTTT.

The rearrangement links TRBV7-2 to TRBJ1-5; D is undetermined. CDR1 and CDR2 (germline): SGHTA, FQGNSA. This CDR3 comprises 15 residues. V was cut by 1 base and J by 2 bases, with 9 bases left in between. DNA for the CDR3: TGTGCCAGCAGCTTAGATAGGGATGGCAATCAGCCCCAGCATTTT. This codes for CASSLDRDGNQPQHF. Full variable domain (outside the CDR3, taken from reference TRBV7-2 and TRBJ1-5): GAGVSQSPSNKVTEKGKDVELRCDPISGHTALYWYRQSLGQGLEFLIYFQGNSAPDKSGLPSDRFSAERTGGSVSTLTIQRTQQEDSAVYLCASSLDRDGNQPQHFGDGTRLSIL.

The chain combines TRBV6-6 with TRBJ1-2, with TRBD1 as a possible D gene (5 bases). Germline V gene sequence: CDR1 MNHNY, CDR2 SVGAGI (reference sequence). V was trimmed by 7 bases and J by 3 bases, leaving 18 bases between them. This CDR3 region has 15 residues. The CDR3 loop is CASTLLGADDYGYTF. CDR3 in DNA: TGTGCCAGCACCTTACTAGGGGCCGACGACTATGGCTACACCTTC.

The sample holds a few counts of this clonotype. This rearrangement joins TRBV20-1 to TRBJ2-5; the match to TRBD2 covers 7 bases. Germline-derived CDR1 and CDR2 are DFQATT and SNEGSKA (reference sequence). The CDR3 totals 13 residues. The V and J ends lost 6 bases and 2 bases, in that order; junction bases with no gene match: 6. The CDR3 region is CSARTSLQETQYF. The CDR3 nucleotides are TGCAGTGCAAGGACTAGTCTTCAAGAGACCCAGTACTTC.